This section outlines one TCR beta chain sequence together with its context. This clonotype was detected only a few times. Its antigen remains unidentified. Per-base quality was not reported, and no clone a single base away is much larger than it. The data are from a study of CD8 T cells in ankylosing spondylitis (dated by TCRdb to about 2017). In terms of the full investigation: The study set out to find disease-linked TCR variants by profiling T cell receptor beta repertoires in ankylosing spondylitis patients and healthy donors. The full study cohort comprised some 27 ankylosing spondylitis patients and roughly 100 healthy donors. Peripheral blood was sampled, and synovial fluid was additionally collected from ankylosing spondylitis patients. Overall study outcomes, separate from this receptor: Blood from ankylosing spondylitis patients appeared to be characterized by a TCR beta motif composed of roughly eight highly homologous amino acid variants. Some motif variants were previously reported in synovial fluid and blood of reactive arthritis patients, suggesting common disease-initiation mechanisms. The disease-linked clones had a CD8+ phenotype and were found at relatively low frequencies in peripheral blood. Significant enrichment of the disease-linked clones was reported in matched synovial fluid samples from ankylosing spondylitis patients.

TCRdb names Illumina HiSeq 2500 as the instrument used. Quantitative 5'-RACE with molecular barcodes was the method used to prepare the TCR beta libraries. For the original study's pipeline: To identify disease-linked TCR variants, a new computational method was used, one built on a probabilistic model of VDJ rearrangement. TCRdb redid the processing of the public reads, applying fastp at Q25 and MiXCR, and retained in-frame beta chains. Records with the same CDR3 protein are collapsed into one entry carrying the most frequent genes and DNA. The authors' filters were not applied to this entry. This sample has 200,000 to 250,000 distinct CDR3 sequences in its table, and around 17% of those were observed once. The ten largest clones represent approximately 42% of the sample. This receptor was taken from a male donor with ankylosing spondylitis. Source material: blood, either unsorted or a sorted T cell fraction (not recorded which).

Here the CDR3 is given as CASSSTGTGRMNTEAFF. The nucleotide sequence reads TGTGCCAGCAGTTCCACCGGGACAGGGCGGATGAACACTGAAGCTTTCTTT. The V gene is TRBV27 and the J gene is TRBJ1-1, with 9 middle bases fitting TRBD1. CDR1 MNHEY and CDR2 SMNVEV were looked up in the germline V gene (reference sequence). Compared with germline, V lacks 4 bases and J lacks 0 bases; bases without a gene match: 9. The CDR3 holds 17 amino acids from the cysteine to the phenylalanine. Only the CDR3 portion is preserved as DNA: 51 bases, with reading frame beginning at the first base.